This T cell receptor (beta chain) appears in the sequencing data of a study of T cell changes during pregnancy in multiple sclerosis. Method: immunoSEQ multiplex PCR; TCRdb's copy keeps in-frame clones and lacks some. The table records tens of thousands of clones, 75% to 95% of them present only once. The CDR3 spans 14 residues. The germline CDR1 and CDR2 sequences are MDHEN and SYDVKM. J was trimmed by 8 bases and V by 10 bases; bases with no gene match: 15. The receptor comes from a female donor with multiple sclerosis, enrolled in a pregnancy study. This sample comprised CD4+ T cells from peripheral blood mononuclear cells, obtained before pregnancy. The V and J genes are TRBV28 and TRBJ1-2; 8 bases line up with TRBD1. In DNA, the CDR3 is TGTGCCACCCAGAGGACAGGGCTTTTGAGGGGCTACACCTTC. Residues: CATQRTGLLRGYTF.